The rows below give T cell receptor beta chains drawn from one sample of a study of T cells expressing NK-cell markers. From its re-call of the 5' RACE reads, TCRdb lists each CDR3 protein once, without DNA. The sample table sets out hundreds of thousands of distinct CDR3 sequences. The source material was blood T cells: a sorted CD56 or NKG2C T cell subset, CD4+ or CD8+ T cells, or bulk PBMC T cells (not recorded which). The receptors here all came from a woman between 18 and 75 years old in good health. Each CDR3 is given with its conserved first and last residue.

j_gene	v_gene	CDR3aa
TRBJ2-7	TRBV12-3/TRBV12-4	CASRRVGQGGYEQYF
TRBJ2-6	TRBV19	CASRQSPRGPSGANVLTF
TRBJ2-1	TRBV24-1	CATSDSRGGAYNEQFF
TRBJ2-1	TRBV10-1	CASSGLGDPRGNEQFF
TRBJ2-2	TRBV20-1	CSASTRVLGELFF
TRBJ1-2	TRBV15	CATSRDRGRKGGYTF
TRBJ1-4	TRBV7-2	CASSLGTGSEKLFF
TRBJ1-2	TRBV6-1	CASRGQGYNGYTF
TRBJ2-7	TRBV6-1	CASSEAGNEQYF
TRBJ2-7	TRBV4-2	CASSQDPKGEQYF
TRBJ1-2	TRBV6-1	CASSGTWGQGGNYGYTF
TRBJ1-1	TRBV11-2	CASTITGMNTEAFF
TRBJ2-1	TRBV4-2	CASSQARLAGVSEQFF
TRBJ1-2	TRBV7-9	CASSLSGGRYGYTF
TRBJ2-2	TRBV7-2	CASSPEAGELFF
TRBJ2-7	TRBV28	CASSLDRVYEQYF
TRBJ2-1	TRBV20-1	CSASLVANNNEQFF
TRBJ1-1	TRBV12-3/TRBV12-4	CASTSGRKGNTEAFF
TRBJ2-5	TRBV7-7	CASSLTALQTQYF
TRBJ1-2	TRBV23-1	CASRHRTPGDGYTF
TRBJ2-5	TRBV7-2	CASSQPSSGGTQYF
TRBJ2-1	TRBV2	CASRKQGAYNEQFF
TRBJ2-1	TRBV6-2/TRBV6-3	CASSPPWGQGSNEQFF
TRBJ2-1	TRBV19	CAAELGNEQFF
TRBJ2-1	TRBV5-6	CASSLVAADEQFF
TRBJ2-7	TRBV5-1	CASSLPSQGNEQYF
TRBJ1-1	TRBV29-1	CSVEEFSGPAGNTEAFF
TRBJ1-6	TRBV12-3/TRBV12-4	CASSPDRESSPLHF
TRBJ1-2	TRBV6-1	CASRTGAVFGYTF
TRBJ2-3	TRBV5-1	CASSFEGREFTDTQYF
TRBJ1-2	TRBV12-3/TRBV12-4	CASSLGVYGYTF
TRBJ1-4	TRBV30	CAWSVLREKLFF
TRBJ2-2	TRBV12-3/TRBV12-4	CASTLTRMGYTGELFF
TRBJ2-1	TRBV25-1	CASSDAGGPYNEQFF
TRBJ2-1	TRBV5-1	CASSLVLARGGAGNEQFF
TRBJ2-1	TRBV7-2	CASSPGQGHNEQFF
TRBJ1-3	TRBV5-8	CASSRTASGNTIYF
TRBJ2-3	TRBV10-3	CAISESAGTNTDTQYF
TRBJ1-2	TRBV24-1	CATSDLYGGSYTF
TRBJ2-7	TRBV20-1	CSARLAGLLGEQYF
TRBJ2-5	TRBV20-1	CSGTSGETQYF
TRBJ2-3	TRBV29-1	CSARGQGDTQYF
TRBJ2-3	TRBV7-2	CASSLSPRTDTQYF
TRBJ2-5	TRBV20-1	CSATLAGLETQYF
TRBJ2-1	TRBV7-9	CASSLLAGEYNEQFF
TRBJ2-5	TRBV5-6	CASSQGRKTQYF
TRBJ2-7	TRBV6-1	CASRQSRIGEQYF
TRBJ2-2	TRBV12-3/TRBV12-4	CASRTGLAANTGELFF
TRBJ2-5	TRBV11-2	CASSFGQGGQETQYF
TRBJ1-2	TRBV12-3/TRBV12-4	CASSRQGRYGYTF
TRBJ2-3	TRBV20-1	CSAPLSSGESRYTQYF
TRBJ2-5	TRBV12-3/TRBV12-4	CASTIHRGQETQYF
TRBJ1-1	TRBV6-1	CASRTVDAGNPVFF
TRBJ2-1	TRBV2	CASSITSGRYNEQFF
TRBJ2-3	TRBV25-1	CASSEVRTDTQYF
TRBJ2-7	TRBV12-3/TRBV12-4	CASSVAGGGEQYF
TRBJ2-1	TRBV20-1	CSARGALASGSNEQFF